This TCR beta chain originates from a study of blood T cell repertoires in COVID-19. As for the study in general: Whether acute or convalescent, the COVID-19 samples came from the United States, Italy and Spain.

Sequenced by immunoSEQ multiplex PCR; TCRdb stores in-frame clones only, minus some. The table shows hundreds of thousands of clones, with about 88% occurring only once. Germline CDR1 LGHDT, CDR2 YNNKEL (reference sequence). There are 14 residues in the CDR3. The V gene lost 5 bases and the J gene lost 4 bases, with 14 bases spanning the gap. This study enrolled people aged about 18 to 100 from roughly 22 US geographic areas. J is TRBJ2-5 and V is TRBV3-1 (or the pseudogene TRBV3-2); weak D call: TRBD1 (6 bases). Sequenced: PBMCs or T cells enriched from blood (not recorded which). This TCR was recovered from a man younger than 45 with acute COVID-19. The DNA of the CDR3 is TGTGCCAGCAGCTACATGGGCAGGGGAGAGACCCAGTACTTC. It yields the protein CASSYMGRGETQYF.